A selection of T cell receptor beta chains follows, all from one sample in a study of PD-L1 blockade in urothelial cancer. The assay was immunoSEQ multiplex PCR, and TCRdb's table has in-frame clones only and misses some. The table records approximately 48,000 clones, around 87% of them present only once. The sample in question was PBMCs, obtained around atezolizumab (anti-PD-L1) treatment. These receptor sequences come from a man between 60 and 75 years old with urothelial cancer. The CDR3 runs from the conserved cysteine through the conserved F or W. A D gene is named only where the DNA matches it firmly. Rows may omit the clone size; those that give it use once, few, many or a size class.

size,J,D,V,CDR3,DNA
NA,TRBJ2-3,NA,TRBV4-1,CASSSRDTQYF,TGCGCCAGCAGTTCTAGAGACACGCAGTATTTT
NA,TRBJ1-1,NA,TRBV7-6,CASSLTALGTEAFF,TGTGCCAGCAGCCTGACAGCTCTGGGCACTGAAGCTTTCTTT
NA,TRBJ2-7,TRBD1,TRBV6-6,CASSTSLGQGAYEQYF,TGTGCCAGCAGTACGAGTTTGGGACAGGGTGCCTACGAGCAGTACTTC
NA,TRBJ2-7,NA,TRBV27,CATSQGQPTEQYF,TGTGCCACCTCTCAGGGGCAGCCGACGGAGCAGTACTTC
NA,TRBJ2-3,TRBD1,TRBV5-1,CASSVPGQVHDTQYF,TGCGCCAGCAGCGTCCCGGGACAGGTTCATGATACGCAGTATTTT
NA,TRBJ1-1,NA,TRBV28,CASSFGAGQAFF,TGTGCCAGCAGTTTTGGTGCAGGGCAAGCTTTCTTT
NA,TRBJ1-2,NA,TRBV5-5,CASSLGSNYGYTF,TGTGCCAGCAGCTTGGGTAGTAACTATGGCTACACCTTC
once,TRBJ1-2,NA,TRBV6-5,CASSYAAGWLGYTF,TGTGCCAGCAGTTACGCCGCAGGGTGGCTTGGCTACACCTTC
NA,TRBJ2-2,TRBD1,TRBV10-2,CASSAGQGTAGELFF,TGCGCCAGCAGTGCCGGACAGGGAACCGCCGGGGAGCTGTTTTTT
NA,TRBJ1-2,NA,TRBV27,CASHKNAWGGSYTF,TGTGCCTCCCACAAAAACGCATGGGGGGGCAGCTACACCTTC
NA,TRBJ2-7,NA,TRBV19,CASSIGTANYEQYF,TGTGCCAGTAGTATAGGGACAGCCAACTACGAGCAGTACTTC
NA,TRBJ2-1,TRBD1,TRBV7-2,CASSLVFGTGGSYNEQFF,TGTGCCAGCAGCTTAGTTTTTGGGACAGGGGGCTCCTACAATGAGCAGTTCTTC
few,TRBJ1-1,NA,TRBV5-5,CASSLLEDTEAFF,TGTGCCAGCAGCTTGTTGGAGGACACTGAAGCTTTCTTT
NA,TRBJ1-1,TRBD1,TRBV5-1,CASSPGDRENTEAFF,TGCGCCAGCAGTCCCGGGGACAGGGAGAACACTGAAGCTTTCTTT
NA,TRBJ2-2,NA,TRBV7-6,CASSPRRGRGGELFF,TGTGCCAGCAGCCCCCGGAGGGGACGCGGCGGGGAGCTGTTTTTT
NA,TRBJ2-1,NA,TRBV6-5,CASKRPDKYNEQFF,TGTGCCAGCAAAAGGCCAGACAAATACAATGAGCAGTTCTTC
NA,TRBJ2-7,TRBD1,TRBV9,CASSLSGTDSYEQYF,TGTGCCAGCAGCTTATCCGGGACAGACTCCTACGAGCAGTACTTC
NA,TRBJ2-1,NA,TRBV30,CAWSDNNEQFF,TGTGCCTGGAGTGATAACAATGAGCAGTTCTTC
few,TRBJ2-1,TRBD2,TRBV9,CASSVDGLAGYSSYNEQFF,TGTGCCAGCAGCGTAGACGGACTAGCGGGATACAGCTCCTACAATGAGCAGTTCTTC
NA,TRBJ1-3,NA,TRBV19,CASSNTADSGNTIYF,TGTGCCAGTAGTAACACAGCCGACTCTGGAAACACCATATATTTT
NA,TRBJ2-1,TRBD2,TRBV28,CASPPSSGNSYNEQFF,TGTGCCAGCCCACCGTCTAGCGGGAACTCCTACAATGAGCAGTTCTTC
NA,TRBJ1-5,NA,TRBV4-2,CASSPTPGGRGDQPQHF,TGTGCCAGCAGCCCCACCCCGGGGGGGCGAGGCGATCAGCCCCAGCATTTT
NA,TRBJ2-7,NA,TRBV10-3,CAISESVDKGYEQYF,TGTGCCATCAGTGAGTCCGTGGACAAGGGCTACGAGCAGTACTTC
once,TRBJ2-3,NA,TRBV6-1,CASSEVAAVTSGDTQYF,TGTGCCAGCAGTGAAGTAGCGGCAGTTACTTCGGGGGATACGCAGTATTTT